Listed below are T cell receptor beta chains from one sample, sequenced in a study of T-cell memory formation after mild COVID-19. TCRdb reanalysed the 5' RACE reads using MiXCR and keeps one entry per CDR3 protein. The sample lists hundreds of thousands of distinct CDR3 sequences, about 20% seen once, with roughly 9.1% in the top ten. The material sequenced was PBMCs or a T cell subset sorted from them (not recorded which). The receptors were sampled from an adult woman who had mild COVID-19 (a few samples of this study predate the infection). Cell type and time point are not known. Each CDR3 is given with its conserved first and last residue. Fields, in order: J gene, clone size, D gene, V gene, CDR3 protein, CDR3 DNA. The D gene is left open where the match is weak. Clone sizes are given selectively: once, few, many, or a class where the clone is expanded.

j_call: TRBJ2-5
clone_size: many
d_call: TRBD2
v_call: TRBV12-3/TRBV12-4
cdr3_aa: CASTLTSALAETQYF
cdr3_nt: TGTGCCAGCACCCTGACTAGCGCCCTGGCAGAGACCCAGTACTTC

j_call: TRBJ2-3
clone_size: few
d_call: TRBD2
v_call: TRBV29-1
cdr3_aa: CSVEGLRRAGGLDTQYF
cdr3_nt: TGCAGCGTTGAAGGCCTGAGGAGAGCGGGAGGGTTAGATACGCAGTATTTT

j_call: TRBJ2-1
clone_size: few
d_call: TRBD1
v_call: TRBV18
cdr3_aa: CASSDRGVDNEQFF
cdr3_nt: TGTGCCAGCTCCGACAGGGGGGTCGACAATGAGCAGTTCTTC

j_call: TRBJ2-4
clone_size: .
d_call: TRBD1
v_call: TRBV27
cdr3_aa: CASAPPAQGIHLAKNIQYF
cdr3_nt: TGTGCCAGCGCCCCCCCGGCACAGGGGATCCATTTAGCCAAAAACATTCAGTACTTC

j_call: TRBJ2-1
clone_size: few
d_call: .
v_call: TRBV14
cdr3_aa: CASSLRWNEQFF
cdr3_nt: TGTGCCAGCAGCCTCAGATGGAATGAGCAGTTCTTC

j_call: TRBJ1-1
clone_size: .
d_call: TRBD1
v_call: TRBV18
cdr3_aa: CASSPQQGDTEAFF
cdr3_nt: TGTGCCAGCTCACCACAGCAGGGGGACACTGAAGCTTTCTTT

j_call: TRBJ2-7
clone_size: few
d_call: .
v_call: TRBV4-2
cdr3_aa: CASSQDRGASSYEQYF
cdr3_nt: TGTGCCAGCAGCCAAGATCGGGGGGCGAGCTCCTACGAGCAGTACTTC

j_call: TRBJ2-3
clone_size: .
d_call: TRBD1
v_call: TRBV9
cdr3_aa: CASNPTGQGAGDTQYF
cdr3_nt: TGTGCCAGCAACCCGACGGGACAGGGGGCAGGAGATACGCAGTATTTT

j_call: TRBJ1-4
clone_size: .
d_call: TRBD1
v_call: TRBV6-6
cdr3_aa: CASRSGTANEKLFF
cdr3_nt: TGTGCCAGCAGGTCCGGGACAGCCAATGAAAAACTGTTTTTT

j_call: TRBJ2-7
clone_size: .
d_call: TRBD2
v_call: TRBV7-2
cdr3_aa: CASSLVEGLAGAVQYEQYF
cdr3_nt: TGTGCCAGCAGCTTAGTCGAGGGACTAGCGGGGGCAGTTCAATACGAGCAGTACTTC

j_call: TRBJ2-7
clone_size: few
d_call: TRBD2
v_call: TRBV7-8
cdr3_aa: CASSSMGYSGTSEQYF
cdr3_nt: TGTGCCAGCAGCTCCATGGGTTATAGCGGGACGAGCGAGCAGTACTTC

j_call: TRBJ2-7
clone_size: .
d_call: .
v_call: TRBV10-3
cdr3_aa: CAISEGYEQYF
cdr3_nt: TGTGCCATCAGTGAAGGCTACGAGCAGTACTTC

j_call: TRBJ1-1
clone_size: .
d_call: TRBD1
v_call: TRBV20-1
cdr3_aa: CSAGQGGFEAFF
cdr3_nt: TGCAGTGCGGGACAGGGGGGTTTTGAAGCTTTCTTT

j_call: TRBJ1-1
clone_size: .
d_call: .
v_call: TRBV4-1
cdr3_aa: CASSQVRLDRSGTEAFF
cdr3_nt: TGCGCCAGCAGCCAAGTCCGCCTGGACCGTTCGGGCACTGAAGCTTTCTTT

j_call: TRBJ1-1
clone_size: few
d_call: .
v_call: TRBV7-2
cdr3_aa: CASSLSLLNTEAFF
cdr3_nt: TGTGCCAGCAGCTTAAGTCTTCTGAACACTGAAGCTTTCTTT

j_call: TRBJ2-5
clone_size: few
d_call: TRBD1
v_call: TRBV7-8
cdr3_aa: CASGKTGWFETQYF
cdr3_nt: TGTGCCAGCGGAAAGACAGGGTGGTTCGAGACCCAGTACTTC

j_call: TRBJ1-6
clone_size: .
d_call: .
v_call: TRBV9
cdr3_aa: CASSLGFGGSYNSPLHF
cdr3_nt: TGTGCCAGCAGCTTAGGGTTTGGCGGCTCCTATAATTCACCCCTCCACTTT

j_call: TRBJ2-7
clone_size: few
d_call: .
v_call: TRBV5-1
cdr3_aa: CASSPRVSNYEQYF
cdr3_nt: TGCGCCAGCAGCCCGAGGGTCTCCAACTACGAGCAGTACTTC

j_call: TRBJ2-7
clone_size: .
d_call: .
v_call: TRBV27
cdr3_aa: CASLPFIGPYYEQYF
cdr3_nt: TGTGCCAGCCTCCCCTTTATCGGACCGTACTACGAGCAGTACTTC

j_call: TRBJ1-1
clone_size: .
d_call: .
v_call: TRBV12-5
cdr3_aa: CASGLVLGQRTEAFF
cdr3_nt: TGTGCTAGTGGTTTGGTCCTCGGACAGAGGACTGAAGCTTTCTTT

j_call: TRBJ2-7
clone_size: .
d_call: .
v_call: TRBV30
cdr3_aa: CAWSVPRELYEQYF
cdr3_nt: TGTGCCTGGAGTGTCCCTCGGGAGCTCTACGAGCAGTACTTC

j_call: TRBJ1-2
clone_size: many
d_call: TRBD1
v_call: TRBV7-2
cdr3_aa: CASSSTGVYGYTF
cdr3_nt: TGTGCCAGCAGCTCGACAGGGGTCTATGGCTACACCTTC

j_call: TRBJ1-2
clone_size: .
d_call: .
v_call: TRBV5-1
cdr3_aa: CASSLSRFRGYGYTF
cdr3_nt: TGCGCCAGCAGCTTAAGCAGGTTTCGGGGGTATGGCTACACCTTC

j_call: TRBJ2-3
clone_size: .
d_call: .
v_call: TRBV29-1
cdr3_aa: CSVDSRLKTDTQYF
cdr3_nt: TGCAGCGTTGATTCTAGGCTAAAAACAGATACGCAGTATTTT

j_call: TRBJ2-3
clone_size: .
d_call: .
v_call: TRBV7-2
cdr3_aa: CASSLLAEATDTQYF
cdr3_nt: TGTGCCAGCAGCTTGTTAGCGGAGGCCACAGATACGCAGTATTTT

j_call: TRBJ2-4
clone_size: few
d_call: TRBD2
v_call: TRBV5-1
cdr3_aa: CASSLTLAAGVNIQYF
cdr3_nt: TGCGCCAGCAGCTTGACTTTGGCGGCGGGAGTGAACATTCAGTACTTC

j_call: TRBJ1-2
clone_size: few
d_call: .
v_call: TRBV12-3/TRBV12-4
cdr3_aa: CASSLYRDHGYTF
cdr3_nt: TGTGCCAGCAGTTTATACAGGGACCATGGCTACACCTTC

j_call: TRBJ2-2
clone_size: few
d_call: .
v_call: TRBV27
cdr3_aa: CASSPRWAANTGELFF
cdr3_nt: TGTGCCAGCAGCCCCAGGTGGGCAGCGAACACCGGGGAGCTGTTTTTT

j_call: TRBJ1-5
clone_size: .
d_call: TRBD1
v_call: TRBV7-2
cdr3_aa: CAVEGAGQPQHF
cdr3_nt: TGTGCCGTCGAGGGGGCAGGGCAGCCCCAGCATTTT

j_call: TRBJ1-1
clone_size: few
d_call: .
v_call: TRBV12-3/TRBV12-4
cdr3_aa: CATRRTREGNTEAFF
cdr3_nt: TGTGCCACCAGAAGGACGAGGGAAGGTAACACTGAAGCTTTCTTT

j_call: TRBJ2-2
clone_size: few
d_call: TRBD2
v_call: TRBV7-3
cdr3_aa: CASSPSLAGADTGELFF
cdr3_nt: TGTGCCAGCAGCCCGTCGTTAGCGGGAGCGGACACCGGGGAGCTGTTTTTT

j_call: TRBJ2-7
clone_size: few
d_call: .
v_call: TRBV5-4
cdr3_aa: CASSPDYRESYEQYF
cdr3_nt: TGTGCCAGCAGCCCGGATTACAGGGAATCCTACGAGCAGTACTTC

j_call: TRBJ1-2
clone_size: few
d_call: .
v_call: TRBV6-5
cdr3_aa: CASSYTGTVYGYTF
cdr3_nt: TGTGCCAGCAGTTACACCGGGACGGTCTATGGCTACACCTTC

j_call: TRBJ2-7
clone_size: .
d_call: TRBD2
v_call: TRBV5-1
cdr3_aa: CASSLGLADFYEQYF
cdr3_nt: TGCGCCAGCAGCTTAGGACTAGCGGATTTCTACGAGCAGTACTTC

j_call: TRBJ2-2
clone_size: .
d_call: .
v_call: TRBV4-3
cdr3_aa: CASSPVELGELFF
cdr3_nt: TGCGCCAGCAGCCCTGTAGAATTGGGGGAGCTGTTTTTT

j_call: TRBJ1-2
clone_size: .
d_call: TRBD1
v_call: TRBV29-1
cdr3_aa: CSDRTGPYGYTF
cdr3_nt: TGCAGCGACCGGACAGGGCCCTATGGCTACACCTTC

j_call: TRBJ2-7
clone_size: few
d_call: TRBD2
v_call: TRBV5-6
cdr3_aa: CASSLVGTSGNTEQYF
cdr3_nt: TGTGCCAGCAGCTTGGTCGGTACTAGCGGGAACACCGAGCAGTACTTC

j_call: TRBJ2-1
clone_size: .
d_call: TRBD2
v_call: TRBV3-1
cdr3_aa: CASSPGPRLAGEYNEQFF
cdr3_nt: TGTGCCAGCAGCCCTGGGCCCCGACTAGCGGGAGAGTACAATGAGCAGTTCTTC

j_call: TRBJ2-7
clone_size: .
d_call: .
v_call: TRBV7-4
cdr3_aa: CASSPGTFYEQYF
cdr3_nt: TGTGCCAGCAGCCCCGGGACTTTTTACGAGCAGTACTTC

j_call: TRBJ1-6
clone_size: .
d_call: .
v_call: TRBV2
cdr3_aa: CAGSWAGIPGGSSPLHF
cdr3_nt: TGTGCCGGCAGTTGGGCAGGCATCCCAGGAGGAAGTTCACCCCTCCACTTT

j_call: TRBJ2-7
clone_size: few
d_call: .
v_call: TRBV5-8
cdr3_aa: CASSSRGDNEQYF
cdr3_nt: TGTGCCAGCAGCTCAAGGGGGGATAACGAGCAGTACTTC

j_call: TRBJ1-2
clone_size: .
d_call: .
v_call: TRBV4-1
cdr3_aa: CASSQRTSTDANYGYTF
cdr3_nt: TGCGCCAGCAGCCAACGCACTTCGACAGACGCTAACTATGGCTACACCTTC

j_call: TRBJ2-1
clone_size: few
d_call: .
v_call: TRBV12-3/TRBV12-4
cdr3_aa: CASGFRQPQFNEQFF
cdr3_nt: TGTGCCAGCGGTTTCAGACAGCCCCAGTTCAATGAGCAGTTCTTC

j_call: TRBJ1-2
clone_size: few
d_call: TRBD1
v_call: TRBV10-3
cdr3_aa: CAISDSDRGLGYTF
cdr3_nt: TGTGCCATCAGTGATTCAGACAGGGGGCTTGGCTACACCTTC

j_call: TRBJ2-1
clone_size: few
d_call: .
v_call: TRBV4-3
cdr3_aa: CASSQASGQPAANEQFF
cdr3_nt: TGCGCCAGCAGCCAGGCTTCGGGACAACCAGCGGCCAATGAGCAGTTCTTC

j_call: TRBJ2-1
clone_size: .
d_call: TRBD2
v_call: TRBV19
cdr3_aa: CASSSLRAGVSYNEQFF
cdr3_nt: TGTGCCAGTAGTAGCTTAAGAGCGGGAGTGAGCTACAATGAGCAGTTCTTC

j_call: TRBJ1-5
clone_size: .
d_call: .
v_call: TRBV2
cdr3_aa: CASKGPDRVPQHF
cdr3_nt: TGTGCCAGCAAAGGTCCGGACCGAGTGCCCCAGCATTTT

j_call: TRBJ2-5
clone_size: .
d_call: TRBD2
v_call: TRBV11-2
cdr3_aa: CASSLDLSSGLVETQYF
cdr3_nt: TGTGCCAGCAGCTTAGATCTATCTAGCGGGTTGGTTGAGACCCAGTACTTC

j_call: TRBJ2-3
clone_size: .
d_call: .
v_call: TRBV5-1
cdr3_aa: CASRGGTNTDTQYF
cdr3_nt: TGCGCCAGCAGAGGAGGTACTAACACAGATACGCAGTATTTT

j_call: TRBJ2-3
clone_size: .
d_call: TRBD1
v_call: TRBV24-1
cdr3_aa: CATSPGQLTDTQYF
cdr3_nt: TGTGCCACCAGTCCGGGACAGCTCACAGATACGCAGTATTTT

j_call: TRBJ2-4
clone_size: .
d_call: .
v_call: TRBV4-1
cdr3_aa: CASSPGALRGAIAKNIQYF
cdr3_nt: TGCGCCAGCAGCCCCGGGGCTTTACGGGGCGCGATAGCCAAAAACATTCAGTACTTC

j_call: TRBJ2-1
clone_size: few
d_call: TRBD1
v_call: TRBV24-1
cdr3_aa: CATSDWGQTLDEEEQFF
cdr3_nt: TGTGCCACCAGTGATTGGGGACAGACCCTCGACGAGGAGGAGCAGTTCTTC

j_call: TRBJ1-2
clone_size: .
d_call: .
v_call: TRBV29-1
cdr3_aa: CSVEQGAIYTF
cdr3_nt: TGCAGCGTGGAACAGGGAGCAATCTACACCTTC